This TCR beta chain stems from a study of technical replicates of blood from several donors. CDR3 length: 14 residues. From germline, CDR1 is PRHDT and CDR2 FYEKMQ (reference sequence). The germline V and J ends were trimmed by 5 bases and 5 bases, with 15 bases remaining between them. Profiling relied on immunoSEQ multiplex PCR, and the TCRdb table lists in-frame clones only, not all of them. The top ten clones hold over 0.25% of a sample with roughly 76,000 clones, roughly 94% of them seen once. This receptor was taken from a human donor in good health. This chain uses TRBV13 with TRBJ1-2; D gene uncertain. Sequencing used T cells isolated from PBMCs. In DNA form, the CDR3 reads TGTGCCAGCAGCGGTTTGAGGGTGGAATATGGCTACACCTTC. The encoded protein is CASSGLRVEYGYTF. Full variable domain (rest looked up from reference TRBV13 and TRBJ1-2): AAGVIQSPRHLIKEKRETATLKCYPIPRHDTVYWYQQGPGQDPQFLISFYEKMQSDKGSIPDRFSAQQFSDYHSELNMSSLELGDSALYFCASSGLRVEYGYTFGSGTRLTVV.